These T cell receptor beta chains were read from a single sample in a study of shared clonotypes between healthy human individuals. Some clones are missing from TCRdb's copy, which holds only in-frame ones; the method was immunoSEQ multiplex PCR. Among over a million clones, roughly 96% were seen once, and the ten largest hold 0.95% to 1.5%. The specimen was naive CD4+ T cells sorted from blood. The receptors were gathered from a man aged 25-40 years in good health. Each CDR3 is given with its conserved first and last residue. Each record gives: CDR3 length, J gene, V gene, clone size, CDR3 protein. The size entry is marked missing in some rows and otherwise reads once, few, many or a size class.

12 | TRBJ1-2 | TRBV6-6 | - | CASRSSGDGYTF
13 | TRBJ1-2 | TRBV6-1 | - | CASRGTGRDGYTF
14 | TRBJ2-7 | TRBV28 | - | CASSWTGGTYEQYF
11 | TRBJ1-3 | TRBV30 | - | CAWSVQNTIYF
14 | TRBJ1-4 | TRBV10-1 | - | CASSPGQGPEKLFF
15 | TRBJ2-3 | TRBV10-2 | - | CASSDARGGTDTQYF
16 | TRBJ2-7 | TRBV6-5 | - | CASSYSSGTGSYEQYF
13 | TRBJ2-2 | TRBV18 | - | CASSPQGTGELFF
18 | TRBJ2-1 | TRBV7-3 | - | CASSLISMAGNSYNEQFF
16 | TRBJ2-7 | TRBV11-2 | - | CASSLGSGRINYEQYF
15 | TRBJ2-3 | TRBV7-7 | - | CASSIGLAGVDTQYF
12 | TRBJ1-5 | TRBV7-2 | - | CASSPYGQPQHF
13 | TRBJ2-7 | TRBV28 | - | CASSLDLSYEQYF
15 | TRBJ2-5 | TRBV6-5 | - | CASLSLAGVDETQYF
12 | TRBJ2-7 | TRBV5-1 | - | CASSLESSMKYF
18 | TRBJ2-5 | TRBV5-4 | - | CASSLARTSGTRRETQYF
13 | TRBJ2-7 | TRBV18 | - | CASSQGLDYEQYF
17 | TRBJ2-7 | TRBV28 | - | CASSFFWVQGETYEQYF
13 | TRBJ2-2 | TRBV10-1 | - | CASSGTNTGELFF
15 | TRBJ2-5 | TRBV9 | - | CASSVVAGGRETQYF
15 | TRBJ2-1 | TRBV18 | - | CVTAPLAASYNEQFF
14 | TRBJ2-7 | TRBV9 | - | CASSVGVEAYEQYF
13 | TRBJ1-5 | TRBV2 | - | CASSEVREMAQHF
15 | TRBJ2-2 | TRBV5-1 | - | CASSLGLTNTGELFF
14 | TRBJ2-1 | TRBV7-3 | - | CASSSSPLAGEQFF
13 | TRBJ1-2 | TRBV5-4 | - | CASTTASGDPYTF
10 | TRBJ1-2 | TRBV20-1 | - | CSARGYGYTF
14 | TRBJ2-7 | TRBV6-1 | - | CASSDRGHSYEQYF
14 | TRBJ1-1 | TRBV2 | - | CASSPDSPELKAFF
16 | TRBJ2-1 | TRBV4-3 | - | CASSRHTLTGLNEQFF
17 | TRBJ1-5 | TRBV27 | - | CASSRLGRQGTNQPQHF
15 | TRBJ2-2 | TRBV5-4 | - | CASSLEGGVPGELFF
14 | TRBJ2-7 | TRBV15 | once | CATSRDRVSYEQYF
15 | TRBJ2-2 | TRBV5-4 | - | CASSLGASGDGELFF
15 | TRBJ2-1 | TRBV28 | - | CASSFRRSSYNEQFF
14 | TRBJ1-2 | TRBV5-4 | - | CASSDTGKTYGYTF
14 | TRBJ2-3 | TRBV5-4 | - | CASSLGRSTDTQYF
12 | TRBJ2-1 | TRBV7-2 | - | CASSLGLAPQFF
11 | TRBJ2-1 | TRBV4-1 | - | CASSFGAEQFF
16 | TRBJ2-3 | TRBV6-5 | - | CASSSTGALTTDTQYF
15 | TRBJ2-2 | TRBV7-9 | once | CASIFQTGVTGELFF
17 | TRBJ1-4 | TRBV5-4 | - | CASSLGGVTGADEKLFF
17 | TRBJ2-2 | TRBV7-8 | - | CASSLGKGVQNTGELFF
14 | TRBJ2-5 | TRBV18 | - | CASSPLAIQETQYF
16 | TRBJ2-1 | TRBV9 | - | CATASGSGSFYNEQFF
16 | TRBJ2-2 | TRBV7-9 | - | CASRSSSGSYGGELFF
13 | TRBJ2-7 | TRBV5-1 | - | CASSSGWAYEQYF
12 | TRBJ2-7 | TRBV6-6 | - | CALAGAPGEQYF
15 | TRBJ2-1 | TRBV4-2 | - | CASSQDLATNNEQFF